This entry lists 29 T cell receptor beta chains sequenced from one sample in a study of shared clonotypes between healthy human individuals. CD8 cells classed as naive were CD45RO-negative and positively selected for CCR7, excluding terminally differentiated effector memory CD45RA+ cells. Assay: immunoSEQ multiplex PCR; the TCRdb copy retains only in-frame clones and omits some. The table includes about 2.1 million clones, about 94% detected once. The sample consisted of naive CD8+ T cells from PBMCs. The receptors here all came from a man between 18 and 29 years old in good health. Some clones in this sample may be carry-over from other donors' samples.

CDR3 in DNA: TGTGCCAGCAGCTTCCTGCCAGGGAACACTGAAGCTTTCTTT. Its translation: CASSFLPGNTEAFF. The rearrangement uses TRBV7-2 and TRBJ1-1; no reliable D call. The CDR3 is 14 residues long. V gave up 3 bases and J gave up 1 base, with 9 bases separating them. In germline, CDR1 is SGHTA, CDR2 FQGNSA.

V gene TRBV19 combines with J gene TRBJ1-4, with 7 bases identical to TRBD1. The CDR3 sequence is 15 residues long. Germline-derived CDR1 and CDR2 are LNHDA and SQIVND (reference sequence). Losses at the gene ends were 5 bases for V and 4 bases for J; bases not matched to a gene: 7. As DNA, the CDR3 is TGTGCCAGTAGTCGTCGGGGACAGCTTAATGAAAAACTGTTTTTT. Protein: CASSRRGQLNEKLFF.

This clone was found once. Here the CDR3 DNA reads TGTGCCAGCAGTTGGGCGCGAGGGAATCAGCCCCAGCATTTT. Its translation is CASSWARGNQPQHF. The J gene is TRBJ1-5, the V gene TRBV28; D gene uncertain. The V end was cut by 4 bases, the J end by 4 bases, with 11 bases between. CDR1 and CDR2 from the germline V gene are MDHEN and SYDVKM. This CDR3 is 14 amino acids long. Based on the CDR3 plus reference TRBV28 and TRBJ1-5, the full variable domain is DVKVTQSSRYLVKRTGEKVFLECVQDMDHENMFWYRQDPGLGLRLIYFSYDVKMKEKGDIPEGYSVSREKKERFSLILESASTNQTSMYLCASSWARGNQPQHFGDGTRLSIL.

The V gene is TRBV5-8, the J gene TRBJ2-7, with D maybe TRBD2 (5 bases). Germline CDR1 SGHTS, CDR2 YDEGEE. This CDR3 is built from 14 residues. The V end lost 4 bases, the J end lost 5 bases, and 16 bases lay between the germline ends. CDR3 nucleotide sequence: TGTGCCAGCAGCCCGATACTAGTTCTCCACGAGCAGTACTTC. It translates to CASSPILVLHEQYF.

The chain recombines TRBV6-5 with TRBJ2-2; 8 bases agree with TRBD1. Germline V lookup: CDR1 MNHEY, CDR2 SVGAGI. The J segment lost 6 bases and the V segment lost 4 bases, leaving 7 bases of the junction unmatched. The CDR3 is 15 residues long. The CDR3 loop is CASSSGQGRAGELFF. In nucleotides, the CDR3 is TGTGCCAGCAGTTCCGGACAGGGAAGGGCCGGGGAGCTGTTTTTT.

The chain has TRBV7-8 and TRBJ1-1; 8 nucleotides align to TRBD1. The CDR3 spans 15 residues. The germline CDR1 and CDR2 sequences are SGHVS and FQNEAQ. V was pared by 4 bases and J by 0 bases, with 4 bases of the junction left unmatched. The CDR3 sequence is CASSSGTGMNTEAFF. CDR3 DNA sequence: TGTGCCAGCAGCTCAGGGACAGGTATGAACACTGAAGCTTTCTTT.

CDR3: CASSPPPPEPNEKLFF. In nucleotides, the CDR3 is TGTGCCAGCAGCCCACCTCCCCCGGAACCTAATGAAAAACTGTTTTTT. The gene calls are TRBV7-9 and TRBJ1-4; D gene unclear. Trimming removed 5 bases from V and 3 bases from J, with 16 bases in between. This CDR3 contains 16 residues. CDR1 and CDR2 (germline): SEHNR, FQNEAQ (reference sequence).

The rearrangement uses TRBV7-6 and TRBJ2-3; no clear D. Germline CDR1 reads SGHVS; CDR2 reads FNYEAQ. V lost 2 bases and J 4 bases, leaving 13 bases between the germline ends. This CDR3 has 15 amino acids. CDR3 sequence: CASSLKAEDPDTQYF. The CDR3 DNA is TGTGCCAGCAGCTTAAAAGCCGAGGACCCAGATACGCAGTATTTT. Drawing the rest from reference TRBV7-6 and TRBJ2-3, the complete variable domain is GAGVSQSPRYKVTKRGQDVALRCDPISGHVSLYWYRQALGQGPEFLTYFNYEAQQDKSGLPNDRFSAERPEGSISTLTIQRTEQRDSAMYRCASSLKAEDPDTQYFGPGTRLTVL.

V gene TRBV4-1 combines with J gene TRBJ2-7; D is uncertain. The CDR3 spans 14 residues. Trimming stripped 1 base from V and 2 bases from J, with 9 bases between. Germline CDR1 and CDR2: MGHRA and YSYEKL. The CDR3 sequence: CASSQGPRAYEQYF. DNA of the CDR3: TGCGCCAGCAGCCAAGGTCCTAGAGCCTACGAGCAGTACTTC.

CDR3 protein: CASSGYRDYYEQYF. CDR3 DNA: TGTGCCAGCAGTGGGTACCGGGACTACTACGAGCAGTACTTC. V and J are TRBV2 and TRBJ2-7; 7 bases are a match to TRBD2. The ends lost 4 bases at V and 3 bases at J; junction bases unmatched: 6. There are 14 residues in the CDR3. From germline, CDR1 is SNHLY and CDR2 FYNNEI.

V gene TRBV6-5 combines with J gene TRBJ1-2; the D is unclear. This CDR3 spans 15 amino acids. Germline V gene sequence: CDR1 MNHEY, CDR2 SVGAGI. V was trimmed by 7 bases and J by 7 bases, leaving 22 bases between them. The CDR3 nucleotides are TGTGCCAGCACCAGACGTACCGGGTCTTCGTTTGGCTACACCTTC. As protein: CASTRRTGSSFGYTF.

The J gene is TRBJ2-5, the V gene TRBV7-2; D tentatively fits TRBD1 or TRBD2 (6 bases each). The V end was cut by 7 bases, the J end by 0 bases, with 15 bases between. There are 15 residues in the CDR3. The germline V gene encodes CDR1 SGHTA and CDR2 FQGNSA. The CDR3 reads CASTSDRWNQETQYF. CDR3 nucleotides: TGTGCCAGCACTAGCGACAGGTGGAACCAAGAGACCCAGTACTTC.

V is TRBV7-6 and J is TRBJ1-1; no clear D gene. This CDR3 is built from 14 residues. The germline gives CDR1 SGHVS, CDR2 FNYEAQ. The V end lost 3 bases, the J end lost 7 bases, and 15 bases lay between the germline ends. The CDR3 spells CASSLSWSGGEAFF. For the CDR3, the DNA is TGTGCCAGCAGCTTGTCCTGGTCAGGTGGTGAAGCTTTCTTT.

This clone was observed once. The chain joins TRBV2 to TRBJ2-7; 8 bases agree with TRBD1. The CDR3 covers 13 residues. V shed 11 bases, J shed 5 bases, and the junction held 11 bases outside the gene matches. Germline lookup yields CDR1 SNHLY and CDR2 FYNNEI. The CDR3 loop reads CAGRTRGPHEQYF. The CDR3 region has the DNA TGTGCCGGACGGACCAGGGGGCCCCACGAGCAGTACTTC. The variable domain in full, with the rest retrieved from reference TRBV2 and TRBJ2-7, is EPEVTQTPSHQVTQMGQEVILRCVPISNHLYFYWYRQILGQKVEFLVSFYNNEISEKSEIFDDQFSVERPDGSNFTLKIRSTKLEDSAMYFCAGRTRGPHEQYFGPGTRLTVT.

The gene calls are TRBV6-5 and TRBJ2-7, with D unclear. The CDR3 loop spans 13 amino acids. The ends were cut back, 5 bases at V and 3 bases at J, with 11 bases in the middle. The germline CDR1 and CDR2 sequences are MNHEY and SVGAGI. CDR3 in amino acids: CASSPQHHYEQYF. The CDR3 DNA is TGTGCCAGCAGTCCCCAACACCACTACGAGCAGTACTTC.

J is TRBJ2-1 and V is TRBV7-7; TRBD1 agrees at 9 bases. The CDR3 length is 14 residues. Germline assignment: CDR1 SSHAT and CDR2 FNYEAQ (reference sequence). V lost 4 bases to trimming and J lost 8 bases; unmatched junction nucleotides: 6. The CDR3 coding sequence is TGTGCCAGCAGCTGGGGGACAGGGAGGGATGAGCAGTTCTTC. Amino acid sequence: CASSWGTGRDEQFF. Full variable domain (missing parts from reference TRBV7-7 and TRBJ2-1): GAGVSQSPRYKVTKRGQDVTLRCDPISSHATLYWYQQALGQGPEFLTYFNYEAQPDKSGLPSDRFSAERPEGSISTLTIQRTEQRDSAMYRCASSWGTGRDEQFFGPGTRLTVL.

This clone was seen once. The V and J genes are TRBV13 and TRBJ2-7, with D possibly matching TRBD2 (6 bases). From germline, CDR1 is PRHDT and CDR2 FYEKMQ (reference sequence). V lost 5 bases, J lost 6 bases, and 20 bases lay in between. The CDR3 covers 15 residues. CDR3 sequence reads: CASSRIGGGPLEQYF. CDR3 DNA: TGTGCCAGCAGCCGGATAGGTGGAGGGCCTCTCGAGCAGTACTTC.

The rearrangement uses TRBV13 and TRBJ2-4, with TRBD2 as a possible D gene (5 bases). V dropped 4 bases and J dropped 6 bases, with 7 bases sitting between them. Germline-derived CDR1 and CDR2 are PRHDT and FYEKMQ (reference sequence). The CDR3 is 12 residues long. The CDR3 sequence is CASSSEANIQYF. The CDR3 bases are TGTGCCAGCAGCTCGGAGGCAAACATTCAGTACTTC.

In its sample, this clone was seen once. The chain has TRBV18 and TRBJ2-5, with TRBD2 as a possible D gene (5 bases). Looked up from germline, CDR1 is KGHSH and CDR2 is LQKENI. Trimming took off 8 bases at V and 5 bases at J, with 18 bases between the two ends. The CDR3 has 14 amino acids. CDR3 protein: CASQLTVWEETQYF. The CDR3 DNA follows: TGTGCCAGCCAACTAACGGTATGGGAGGAGACCCAGTACTTC.

The chain recombines TRBV11-2 with TRBJ1-1; D may be TRBD1 (5 bases). Germline V gene sequence: CDR1 SGHAT, CDR2 FQNNGV. The V and J ends lost 5 bases and 3 bases respectively, with 16 bases between them. The CDR3 is 15 amino acids. Here the CDR3 DNA reads TGTGCCAGCAGCCTTTACAGGAGGCGGGACACTGAAGCTTTCTTT. Translation gives CASSLYRRRDTEAFF.

This chain links TRBV9 with TRBJ2-2; 10 nucleotides line up with TRBD2. V was clipped by 2 bases and J by 2 bases; unmatched bases: 6. The germline V gene has CDR1 SGDLS and CDR2 YYNGEE. This CDR3 region has 17 residues. DNA of the CDR3: TGTGCCAGCAGCGTCACCCGGACTAGCGGTAACACCGGGGAGCTGTTTTTT. Translating gives CASSVTRTSGNTGELFF. Together with reference TRBV9 and TRBJ2-2, the CDR3 gives the full variable domain: DSGVTQTPKHLITATGQRVTLRCSPRSGDLSVYWYQQSLDQGLQFLIQYYNGEERAKGNILERFSAQQFPDLHSELNLSSLELGDSALYFCASSVTRTSGNTGELFFGEGSRLTVL.

The V gene is TRBV6-5, the J gene TRBJ2-2; tentatively, D is TRBD1 (6 bases). V was shortened by 1 base and J by 8 bases, with 11 bases between the two germline ends. The germline gives CDR1 MNHEY, CDR2 SVGAGI. This CDR3 has 14 residues. In DNA form, the CDR3 reads TGTGCCAGCAGTTACTTTGACAGGCGAGGGGAGCTGTTTTTT. Translation: CASSYFDRRGELFF.

The chain couples TRBV27 to TRBJ2-7; the D is unclear. Germline V gene sequence: CDR1 MNHEY, CDR2 SMNVEV (reference sequence). This CDR3 is 13 amino acids long. The ends were cut back, 5 bases at V and 6 bases at J, with 14 bases in the middle. The CDR3 bases are TGTGCCAGCAGTCCCACCCTTAGAGGCGAGCAGTACTTC. It codes for CASSPTLRGEQYF.

This chain links TRBV30 with TRBJ2-1; possibly TRBD1 or TRBD2 for D (5 bases each). The CDR3 is 15 amino acids. Germline V gene sequence: CDR1 GTSNPN, CDR2 SVGIG (reference sequence). V dropped 1 base and J dropped 1 base, with 11 bases sitting between them. CDR3 protein: CAWSGTPGSYNEQFF. DNA of the CDR3: TGTGCCTGGAGTGGGACTCCAGGGTCCTACAATGAGCAGTTCTTC.

V and J are TRBV7-8 and TRBJ2-7, with D maybe TRBD2 (5 bases). This CDR3 has 13 residues. Germline-derived CDR1 and CDR2 are SGHVS and FQNEAQ. Trimming removed 6 bases at V and 1 base at J, with 10 bases between. The CDR3 DNA is TGTGCCAGCAGTCCCGGGATATCCTACGAGCAGTACTTC. Protein: CASSPGISYEQYF.

The CDR3 bases are TGTGCCAGCACCACTTCGGGACAGAGCTCTGGAAACACCATATATTTT. Translated: CASTTSGQSSGNTIYF. The chain uses TRBV28 and TRBJ1-3, with TRBD1 matching over 7 bases. CDR1 is MDHEN and CDR2 is SYDVKM in the germline V gene. V trimming: 7 bases; J trimming: 0 bases; junction bases outside the gene matches: 9. CDR3 size: 16 residues. The variable domain in full, with the rest retrieved from reference TRBV28 and TRBJ1-3, is DVKVTQSSRYLVKRTGEKVFLECVQDMDHENMFWYRQDPGLGLRLIYFSYDVKMKEKGDIPEGYSVSREKKERFSLILESASTNQTSMYLCASTTSGQSSGNTIYFGEGSWLTVV.

The V call is TRBV5-4, the J call TRBJ2-7; D is possibly TRBD2 (5 bases). The ends were cut back, 5 bases at V and 5 bases at J, with 14 bases in the middle. The CDR3 runs 13 residues. Germline CDR1 and CDR2: SGHNT and YYREEE (reference sequence). The CDR3 reads CASRDFPEDEQYF. CDR3 DNA: TGTGCCAGCAGGGACTTCCCCGAGGACGAGCAGTACTTC.

This rearrangement joins TRBV4-3 to TRBJ2-3; 12 bases fit TRBD2. Germline assignment: CDR1 LGHNA and CDR2 YSLEER. The CDR3 has 17 residues. With 0 bases clipped from V and 4 bases from J, the junction kept 5 bases outside the gene matches. The CDR3 here is CASSQERLAGGPDTQYF. As DNA, the CDR3 is TGCGCCAGCAGCCAAGAGCGCCTAGCGGGAGGGCCAGATACGCAGTATTTT.

CDR3 sequence: CASSQGSRSGYYGYTF. As DNA, the CDR3 is TGCGCCAGCAGCCAAGGGTCCCGGTCAGGGTACTATGGCTACACCTTC. The V and J genes are TRBV4-3 and TRBJ1-2; a weak D match, TRBD1 (5 bases). Per germline, CDR1 LGHNA and CDR2 YSLEER. The CDR3 sequence is 16 residues long. The germline V and J ends were trimmed by 1 base and 3 bases, with 15 bases remaining between them.